One sample yielded the 21 T cell receptor beta chains listed below, sequenced in a study of blood T cell repertoires in COVID-19. Here immunoSEQ multiplex PCR was the method, and the copy in TCRdb shows in-frame clones only, minus some. The sample yields roughly 170,000 clones, roughly 80% seen once. The sample consisted of peripheral blood. Receptors originate from a human donor in a cohort sampled during active COVID-19.

V is TRBV5-1 and J is TRBJ1-6, with D possibly TRBD1 on 5 matching bases. The CDR3 is 14 residues long. V was clipped by 4 bases and J by 9 bases, with 14 bases between them. Germline CDR1 is SGHRS and CDR2 is YFSETQ. This CDR3 reads CASSQGHVASPLHF. In DNA, the CDR3 is TGCGCCAGCAGCCAAGGACATGTTGCTTCACCCCTCCACTTT.

This clone was recorded only once. The rearrangement links TRBV27 to TRBJ2-7; D might be TRBD2 (6 bases). The V gene lost 5 bases and the J gene lost 2 bases, with 10 bases spanning the gap. The CDR3 is made up of 13 amino acids. From germline, CDR1 is MNHEY and CDR2 SMNVEV (reference sequence). The CDR3: CASSAGIAYEQYF. The CDR3 nucleotides are TGTGCCAGCAGTGCGGGAATAGCCTACGAGCAGTACTTC.

V usage is TRBV30 and J usage is TRBJ2-2; 8 bases line up with TRBD2. The V segment lost 2 bases and the J segment 5 bases; nucleotides outside the gene matches: 7. This CDR3 is built from 15 residues. Germline-derived CDR1 and CDR2 are GTSNPN and SVGIG (reference sequence). CDR3 amino acids: CAWSRGGLGTGELFF. Here the CDR3 DNA reads TGTGCCTGGAGTCGGGGGGGCCTGGGGACCGGGGAGCTGTTTTTT.

The chain recombines TRBV18 with TRBJ1-2; TRBD1 matches 7 bases. This CDR3 is built from 16 residues. Germline CDR1 is KGHSH and CDR2 is LQKENI. V lost 2 bases to trimming and J lost 3 bases; unmatched junction nucleotides: 9. DNA of the CDR3: TGTGCCAGCTCACCATGGGGAAGGGGGCGCGACTATGGCTACACCTTC. It yields the protein CASSPWGRGRDYGYTF.

The CDR3 nucleotides are TGTGCCAGCAGCCCGGGGTTACAAGAGACCCAGTACTTC. It is translated as CASSPGLQETQYF. The chain combines TRBV12-3 or TRBV12-4 with TRBJ2-5, with D maybe TRBD2 (5 bases). The CDR3 spans 13 residues. Trimming left V 6 bases short and J 2 bases short, with 10 bases between.

This clone was detected only a few times. This chain connects TRBV19 to TRBJ2-7, with a weak D call TRBD2 (5 bases). Deletions cut 6 bases from V and 2 bases from J, with 11 bases between. The CDR3 loop spans 13 amino acids. In germline, CDR1 is LNHDA, CDR2 SQIVND (reference sequence). The CDR3 region is CASSAGFPYEQYF. The CDR3 nucleotides read TGTGCCAGTAGCGCGGGCTTCCCCTACGAGCAGTACTTC.

This chain connects TRBV7-9 to TRBJ1-3; a weak D match, TRBD1 (5 bases). This CDR3 region has 15 residues. Germline V gives CDR1 SEHNR, CDR2 FQNEAQ (reference sequence). With 6 bases removed from V and 5 bases from J, the gap between germline ends came to 17 bases. CDR3 region: CASRTETAMRNTIYF. CDR3 coding DNA: TGTGCCAGCAGGACCGAGACAGCGATGCGAAACACCATATATTTT.

The V call is TRBV7-6, the J call TRBJ2-6, with TRBD2 as a possible D gene (5 bases). Trimming took off 5 bases at V and 0 bases at J, with 14 bases between the two ends. Germline V gene sequence: CDR1 SGHVS, CDR2 FNYEAQ. The CDR3 runs to 17 residues. CDR3 in amino acids: CASSLRDAGSGANVLTF. In DNA, the CDR3 is TGTGCCAGCAGCCTGAGAGATGCGGGCTCTGGGGCCAACGTCCTGACTTTC.

This clone came up once. The chain uses TRBV6-6 and TRBJ2-1; no clear D gene. Germline CDR1 reads MNHNY; CDR2 reads SVGAGI (reference sequence). The CDR3 length is 13 residues. The V gene lost 4 bases and the J gene lost 7 bases, with 11 bases spanning the gap. CDR3 sequence (DNA): TGTGCCAGCAGTTTAGTGCCTCGGAATGAGCAGTTCTTC. Amino acids: CASSLVPRNEQFF.

This chain uses TRBV30 with TRBJ1-5; 8 bases align to TRBD1. CDR1 GTSNPN and CDR2 SVGIG come from the germline V gene (reference sequence). J was trimmed by 7 bases and V by 4 bases; bases with no gene match: 6. This CDR3 has 13 residues. The CDR3 region is CAWTDRGGQPQHF. The CDR3 nucleotides read TGTGCCTGGACCGACAGGGGAGGACAGCCCCAGCATTTT.

This clone was detected only once. This sequence joins TRBV19 and TRBJ1-6; 7 positions match TRBD1. The CDR3 sequence is 15 residues long. J lost 7 bases, V lost 3 bases, and 6 bases had no gene match. From germline, CDR1 is LNHDA and CDR2 SQIVND (reference sequence). The CDR3 coding sequence is TGTGCCAGTAGTATTATAGAGGGACAGAATTCACCCCTCCACTTT. This encodes CASSIIEGQNSPLHF.

The chain uses TRBV18 and TRBJ1-1; D remains ambiguous. Germline V lookup: CDR1 KGHSH, CDR2 LQKENI. CDR3 size: 16 residues. Trimming removed 1 base from V and 1 base from J, with 13 bases in between. The CDR3: CASSPREKQKNTEAFF. CDR3 bases: TGTGCCAGCTCACCACGAGAGAAACAGAAGAACACTGAAGCTTTCTTT.

The V gene is TRBV4-1, the J gene TRBJ2-3; TRBD1 aligns across 10 bases. Trimming cost V 8 bases and J 3 bases; bases outside gene matches: 2. Germline CDR1 reads MGHRA; CDR2 reads YSYEKL. CDR3 length equals 13 residues. The CDR3 spells CASEGQGTDTQYF. The DNA of the CDR3 is TGCGCCAGCGAGGGACAGGGGACAGATACGCAGTATTTT.

A single count supports this clone. V gene TRBV27 combines with J gene TRBJ2-7; D is ambiguous. The V end lost 4 bases, the J end lost 4 bases, and 11 bases lay between the germline ends. The CDR3 covers 13 residues. The germline V gene has CDR1 MNHEY and CDR2 SMNVEV (reference sequence). CDR3 in amino acids: CASSSRFMYEQYF. CDR3 sequence (DNA): TGTGCCAGCAGTTCCAGGTTTATGTACGAGCAGTACTTC.

This chain connects TRBV7-9 to TRBJ1-2; D gene uncertain. The V and J ends lost 2 bases and 5 bases respectively, with 6 bases between them. This CDR3 has 12 amino acids. Germline CDR1 and CDR2: SEHNR and FQNEAQ (reference sequence). CDR3 in amino acids: CASSLRGYGYTF. The DNA for the CDR3 is TGTGCCAGCAGCTTACGAGGTTATGGCTACACCTTC.

The chain has TRBV3-1 (or the pseudogene TRBV3-2) and TRBJ1-5, with D maybe TRBD1 (6 bases). This CDR3 comprises 15 residues. V dropped 2 bases and J dropped 4 bases, with 12 bases sitting between them. The germline gives CDR1 LGHDT, CDR2 YNNKEL (reference sequence). The CDR3 coding sequence is TGTGCCAGCAGCCAACGCGGACAGAGGAATCAGCCCCAGCATTTT. Translation gives CASSQRGQRNQPQHF.

This clone was counted once. J is TRBJ2-7 and V is TRBV27; perhaps TRBD2 as D (5 bases). The CDR3 has 14 amino acids. Deletions cut 2 bases from V and 0 bases from J, with 8 bases between. From germline, CDR1 is MNHEY and CDR2 SMNVEV (reference sequence). DNA for the CDR3: TGTGCCAGCAGTTTAGAGGGCACCTCCTACGAGCAGTACTTC. Encoded protein: CASSLEGTSYEQYF.

This clone appeared a single time. The chain employs TRBV6-1 and TRBJ1-2; no clear D gene. The V and J ends lost 1 base and 7 bases respectively, with 7 bases between them. CDR1 is MNHNS, CDR2 SASEGT, per germline. This CDR3 region has 12 residues. CDR3 in DNA: TGTGCCAGCAGTGAAGTAGTTAGTGGCTACACCTTC. Translating it yields CASSEVVSGYTF.

The chain employs TRBV5-4 and TRBJ2-7; TRBD1 agrees at 7 bases. The J segment lost 6 bases and the V segment lost 4 bases, leaving 4 bases of the junction unmatched. Germline lookup yields CDR1 SGHNT and CDR2 YYREEE (reference sequence). The CDR3 is 12 residues long. Here the CDR3 DNA reads TGTGCCAGCAGCATAACAGGGGTCGAGCAGTACTTC. Translated, it gives CASSITGVEQYF.

The CDR3 bases are TGTGCCAGCAGCCAAGACCCAGGATCTGGAAACACCATATATTTT. As protein: CASSQDPGSGNTIYF. This chain uses TRBV3-1 (or the pseudogene TRBV3-2) with TRBJ1-3; D gene ambiguous. Germline CDR1 LGHDT, CDR2 YNNKEL (reference sequence). This CDR3 has 15 amino acids. V was cut by 0 bases and J by 1 base, with 7 bases left in between.

The chain links TRBV5-1 to TRBJ2-7; 8 bases are shared with TRBD1. The CDR3 is 15 amino acids. V lost 4 bases and J lost 3; bases outside the gene matches: 9. CDR1 SGHRS and CDR2 YFSETQ come from the germline V gene. CDR3 region: CASSLGTGVSYEQYF. Written as DNA, the CDR3 is TGCGCCAGCAGCCTCGGGACAGGAGTTAGCTACGAGCAGTACTTC.